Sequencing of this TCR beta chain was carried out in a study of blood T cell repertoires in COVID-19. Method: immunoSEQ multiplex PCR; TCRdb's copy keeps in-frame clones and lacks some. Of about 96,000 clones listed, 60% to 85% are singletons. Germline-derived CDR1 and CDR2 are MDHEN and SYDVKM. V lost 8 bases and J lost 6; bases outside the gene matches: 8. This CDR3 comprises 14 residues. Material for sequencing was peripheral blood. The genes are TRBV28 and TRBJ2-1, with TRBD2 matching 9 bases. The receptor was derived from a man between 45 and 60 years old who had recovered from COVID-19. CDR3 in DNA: TGTGCCAGCGGAACCTTAGCGGGGGTCAATGAGCAGTTCTTC. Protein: CASGTLAGVNEQFF.